Shown below are 5 T cell receptor beta chains from a single sample sequenced in a study of blood T cell repertoires in COVID-19. The repertoire was sequenced with immunoSEQ multiplex PCR; TCRdb's copy has only in-frame clones and lacks some. The sample shows 45,000 to 50,000 clones, roughly four fifths of them seen only once. The specimen was peripheral blood. The receptors derive from a man aged 35-49 years with acute or convalescent COVID-19.

CDR3 in amino acids: CASSLEAGGGYTF. The CDR3 DNA follows: TGTGCCAGCAGCTTAGAGGCAGGGGGCGGCTACACCTTC. The rearrangement uses TRBV11-2 and TRBJ1-2, with TRBD1 identical over 8 bases. V was clipped by 0 bases and J by 8 bases; unmatched bases: 2. Germline CDR1 SGHAT, CDR2 FQNNGV. The CDR3 is 13 amino acids.

This sequence joins TRBV7-2 and TRBJ1-4; no clear D gene. This CDR3 is built from 14 residues. V was shortened by 2 bases and J by 14 bases, with 18 bases between the two germline ends. CDR1 is SGHTA and CDR2 is FQGNSA in the germline V gene. In DNA form, the CDR3 reads TGTGCCAGCAGCTTAAGATTGGGAGCCCGAGGGCTGTTTTTT. Its translation is CASSLRLGARGLFF.

The chain employs TRBV28 and TRBJ1-6, with 7 bases that match TRBD1. From germline, CDR1 is MDHEN and CDR2 SYDVKM. The CDR3 has 14 residues. J gave up 4 bases and V 11 bases, and 8 bases lay outside the gene matches. In DNA, the CDR3 is TGTGCCGTGCATCCGGGACAGTATAATTCACCCCTCCACTTT. Translation gives CAVHPGQYNSPLHF.

CDR3 amino acids: CASTRQGANTDTQYF. CDR3 nucleotides: TGTGCCAGCACGAGACAGGGGGCTAATACAGATACGCAGTATTTT. The chain combines TRBV2 with TRBJ2-3, with TRBD1 identical over 10 bases. The CDR3 totals 15 residues. The trim removed 7 bases at V and 3 bases at J, leaving 7 bases unmatched. The germline V gene has CDR1 SNHLY and CDR2 FYNNEI.

The chain has TRBV29-1 and TRBJ1-1; D is unresolved. The V end lost 4 bases, the J end lost 6 bases, and 9 bases lay between the germline ends. The CDR3 is made up of 11 amino acids. Germline V gene sequence: CDR1 SQVTM, CDR2 ANQGSEA. DNA of the CDR3: TGCAGCGTTGCATTGGGAGCTGAAGCTTTCTTT. Its translation: CSVALGAEAFF.